This T cell receptor beta chain was recorded in a study of blood T cell repertoires in COVID-19. The overall study: COVID-19 samples, acute and convalescent, were from the United States, Italy and Spain. Sample material is recorded as cDNA or gDNA derived from T cells, B-cell-depleted T cells, or PBMCs.

CDR3 size: 14 residues. The V gene end was trimmed by 4 bases and the J gene end by 5 bases; junction bases not matched to a gene: 7. The germline V gene encodes CDR1 MNHEY and CDR2 SMNVEV (reference sequence). This clone was detected only a few times. The data were produced by immunoSEQ multiplex PCR, yet TCRdb's version contains in-frame clones alone and is incomplete. The data hold a few hundred thousand clones, with approximately 82% observed a single time. This TCR was recovered from a woman in her fifties or sixties with acute or convalescent COVID-19. The chain carries TRBV27 and TRBJ1-1; 7 bases align to TRBD1. The source material was peripheral blood. The CDR3 DNA sequence: TGTGCCAGCAGTTCCAGACAGGGAGAGACTGAAGCTTTCTTT. This sequence encodes CASSSRQGETEAFF.